This T cell receptor beta chain is drawn from a study of cytomegalovirus exposure and HLA in healthy donors. CDR3 size: 15 residues. Germline loops: CDR1 LNHDA, CDR2 SQIVND (reference sequence). Trimming removed 0 bases from V and 7 bases from J; junction bases left unmatched: 3. Repertoires were generated with immunoSEQ multiplex PCR, while TCRdb's copy carries only in-frame clones and drops some. The sample lists almost 65,000 clones; around 89% were seen once. What was sequenced was PBMCs. This clonotype was sampled from a young woman in good health and CMV-seronegative. This chain uses TRBV19 with TRBJ2-1; 10 bases agree with TRBD2. The CDR3 DNA sequence: TGTGCCAGTAGTATAGAAGCGGGGGGGATAAATGAGCAGTTCTTC. Its protein product is CASSIEAGGINEQFF.